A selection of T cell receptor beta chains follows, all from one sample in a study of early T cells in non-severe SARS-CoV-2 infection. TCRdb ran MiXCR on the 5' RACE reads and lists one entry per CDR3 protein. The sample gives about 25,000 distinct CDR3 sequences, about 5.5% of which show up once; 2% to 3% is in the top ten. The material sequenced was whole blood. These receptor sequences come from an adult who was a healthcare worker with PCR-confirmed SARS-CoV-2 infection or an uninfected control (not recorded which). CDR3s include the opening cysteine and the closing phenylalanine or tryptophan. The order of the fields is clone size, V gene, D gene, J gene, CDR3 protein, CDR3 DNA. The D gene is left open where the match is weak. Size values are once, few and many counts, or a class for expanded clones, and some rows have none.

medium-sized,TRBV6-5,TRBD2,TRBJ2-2,CASRLAGGPIGELFF,TGTGCCAGCAGACTAGCGGGGGGGCCCATAGGGGAGCTGTTTTTT
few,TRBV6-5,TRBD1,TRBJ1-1,CASSYFLQGASEAFF,TGTGCCAGCAGTTACTTCCTACAGGGGGCCTCTGAAGCTTTCTTT
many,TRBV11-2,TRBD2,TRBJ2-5,CASSSGRGLETQYF,TGTGCCAGCAGCTCCGGGAGGGGGTTAGAGACCCAGTACTTC
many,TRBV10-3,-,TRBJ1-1,CAISVAENTEAFF,TGTGCCATCAGTGTGGCGGAGAACACTGAAGCTTTCTTT
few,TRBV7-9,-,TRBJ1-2,CAGTPVSNYGYTF,TGTGCCGGAACCCCCGTATCGAACTATGGCTACACCTTC
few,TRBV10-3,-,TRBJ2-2,CAISESGRRNTGELFF,TGTGCCATCAGTGAGTCGGGCCGGCGGAACACCGGGGAGCTGTTTTTT
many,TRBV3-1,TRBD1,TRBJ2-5,CASSQELQGARETQYF,TGTGCCAGCAGCCAAGAATTACAGGGGGCAAGAGAGACCCAGTACTTC
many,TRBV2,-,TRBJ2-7,CASSVTYEQYF,TGTGCCAGCAGTGTCACCTACGAGCAGTACTTC
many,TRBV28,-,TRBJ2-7,CASSPMRDSAGSYEQYF,TGTGCCAGCAGCCCTATGCGTGACAGTGCAGGCTCCTACGAGCAGTACTTC
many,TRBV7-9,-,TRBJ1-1,CASSPNSVKSTEAFF,TGTGCCAGCAGCCCGAACAGCGTTAAGAGCACTGAAGCTTTCTTT
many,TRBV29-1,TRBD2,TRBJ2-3,CSATGLAGALTDTQYF,TGCAGCGCAACCGGACTAGCGGGGGCCCTAACAGATACGCAGTATTTT
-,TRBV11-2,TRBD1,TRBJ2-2,CASSSQGIGELFF,TGTGCCAGCAGCTCACAGGGGATCGGGGAGCTGTTTTTT
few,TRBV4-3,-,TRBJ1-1,CASSQEGRGSTEAFF,TGCGCCAGCAGCCAAGAAGGCAGGGGTAGCACTGAAGCTTTCTTT
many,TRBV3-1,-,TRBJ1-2,CASSPLGGGYTF,TGTGCCAGCAGCCCCCTGGGGGGGGGCTACACCTTC
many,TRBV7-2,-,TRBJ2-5,CASSLQGWEETQYF,TGTGCCAGCAGCTTGCAGGGTTGGGAAGAGACCCAGTACTTC
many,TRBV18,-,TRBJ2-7,CASSPLDSVYEQYF,TGTGCCAGCTCACCCCTGGACAGTGTCTACGAGCAGTACTTC